The 19 T cell receptor beta chains listed next were all sequenced from one sample in a study of blood T cell repertoires in COVID-19. Sequencing was performed with immunoSEQ multiplex PCR; in TCRdb, only in-frame clones are kept and a portion is missing. The profile shows fewer than 500,000 clones, about nine tenths of them singletons. Material: PBMCs or T cells enriched from blood (not recorded which). The source of these receptors is a woman younger than 30 who had recovered from COVID-19.

This clone appeared once. The V call is TRBV2, the J call TRBJ2-3; D possibly corresponds to TRBD2 (5 bases). CDR1 is SNHLY, CDR2 FYNNEI, per germline. V lost 3 bases and J 0 bases, leaving 13 bases between the germline ends. The CDR3 covers 16 residues. The CDR3 protein is CASSDTTNPSTDTQYF. Written as DNA, the CDR3 is TGTGCCAGCAGTGACACGACTAACCCTAGCACAGATACGCAGTATTTT. Supplemented by reference TRBV2 and TRBJ2-3, the full variable domain reads EPEVTQTPSHQVTQMGQEVILRCVPISNHLYFYWYRQILGQKVEFLVSFYNNEISEKSEIFDDQFSVERPDGSNFTLKIRSTKLEDSAMYFCASSDTTNPSTDTQYFGPGTRLTVL.

CDR3 bases: TGTGCCAGCAGTGACAGGGGACCGTCCGGGGAGCTGTTTTTT. Translating gives CASSDRGPSGELFF. V is TRBV2 and J is TRBJ2-2; D is possibly TRBD1 (6 bases). Germline CDR1 is SNHLY and CDR2 is FYNNEI. With 3 bases removed from V and 6 bases from J, the gap between germline ends came to 11 bases. CDR3 length: 14 residues.

The genes are TRBV3-1 (or the pseudogene TRBV3-2) and TRBJ2-5; no clear D. This CDR3 spans 14 amino acids. Germline V gives CDR1 LGHDT, CDR2 YNNKEL (reference sequence). The V end was cut by 0 bases, the J end by 5 bases, with 10 bases between. The CDR3 sequence is CASSQEIGGETQYF. The DNA for the CDR3 is TGTGCCAGCAGCCAAGAAATAGGCGGCGAGACCCAGTACTTC.

The V and J genes are TRBV27 and TRBJ2-2, with TRBD2 as a possible D gene (6 bases). With 1 base removed from V and 6 bases from J, the gap between germline ends came to 9 bases. Germline CDR1 MNHEY, CDR2 SMNVEV (reference sequence). The CDR3 spans 14 residues. CDR3 region: CASSLFGSPGELFF. The CDR3, as DNA: TGTGCCAGCAGTTTATTCGGGAGTCCCGGGGAGCTGTTTTTT.

The chain has TRBV5-1 and TRBJ2-1; 8 nucleotides match TRBD2. V gave up 3 bases and J gave up 6 bases; unmatched junction bases: 5. This CDR3 has 14 amino acids. In germline, CDR1 is SGHRS, CDR2 YFSETQ. CDR3 in amino acids: CASSSGTSGNEQFF. The CDR3 region has the DNA TGCGCCAGCAGCTCCGGGACTAGTGGCAATGAGCAGTTCTTC.

The J gene is TRBJ1-1, the V gene TRBV6-5; TRBD1 agrees at 8 bases. CDR3 length equals 13 residues. V gave up 5 bases and J gave up 10 bases; unmatched junction bases: 9. CDR1 and CDR2 from the germline V gene are MNHEY and SVGAGI. This chain's CDR3 is CASSRTGSWGAFF. In nucleotides, the CDR3 is TGTGCCAGCAGTAGGACAGGGAGTTGGGGAGCTTTCTTT.

The chain joins TRBV7-2 to TRBJ1-2; 8 positions match TRBD1. The length of the CDR3 is 16 residues. Germline CDR1 SGHTA, CDR2 FQGNSA. The junction had 10 bases not matched to a gene; V was cut back by 3 bases and J by 4 bases. CDR3 nucleotide sequence: TGTGCCAGCAGCTTCCCGGACAGGGTAAATCTCTATGGCTACACCTTC. This encodes CASSFPDRVNLYGYTF. Drawing the rest from reference TRBV7-2 and TRBJ1-2, the complete variable domain is GAGVSQSPSNKVTEKGKDVELRCDPISGHTALYWYRQSLGQGLEFLIYFQGNSAPDKSGLPSDRFSAERTGGSVSTLTIQRTQQEDSAVYLCASSFPDRVNLYGYTFGSGTRLTVV.

This clone was counted once. CDR3 sequence: CASRDADRSNEKLFF. The CDR3 DNA follows: TGTGCCAGCCGCGATGCTGACAGATCAAATGAAAAACTGTTTTTT. V is TRBV27 and J is TRBJ1-4; D may be TRBD1 (5 bases). The V and J ends lost 8 bases and 5 bases respectively, with 18 bases between them. This CDR3 region has 15 residues. From germline, CDR1 is MNHEY and CDR2 SMNVEV (reference sequence). The variable domain in full, with the rest retrieved from reference TRBV27 and TRBJ1-4, is EAQVTQNPRYLITVTGKKLTVTCSQNMNHEYMSWYRQDPGLGLRQIYYSMNVEVTDKGDVPEGYKVSRKEKRNFPLILESPSPNQTSLYFCASRDADRSNEKLFFGSGTQLSVL.

This clone occurred once. This chain uses TRBV5-6 with TRBJ2-1, with 10 bases that match TRBD1. V was pared by 6 bases and J by 8 bases, with 8 bases of the junction left unmatched. This CDR3 spans 14 amino acids. From germline, CDR1 is SGHDT and CDR2 YYEEEE. The CDR3: CASTLGTGVHEQFF. In DNA, the CDR3 is TGTGCCAGCACCCTAGGGACAGGGGTACATGAGCAGTTCTTC.

The rearrangement links TRBV2 to TRBJ2-1; D gene ambiguous. Trimming cost V 3 bases and J 0 bases, with 9 bases left between them. Germline CDR1 SNHLY, CDR2 FYNNEI. This CDR3 comprises 15 residues. CDR3 coding DNA: TGTGCCAGCAGTGAGTCACACAGCTCCTACAATGAGCAGTTCTTC. It encodes CASSESHSSYNEQFF.

The table lists this clone with a few counts. This rearrangement joins TRBV28 to TRBJ1-5, with a tentative D call TRBD1 (6 bases). Deletions cut 9 bases from V and 0 bases from J, with 9 bases between. The CDR3 totals 13 residues. Germline CDR1 reads MDHEN; CDR2 reads SYDVKM. The CDR3 DNA reads as TGTGCCAGTGGACAGCCTAGCAATCAGCCCCAGCATTTT. Protein sequence: CASGQPSNQPQHF.

This clone showed up just a few times. V and J are TRBV28 and TRBJ1-6, with 8 bases that match TRBD1. This CDR3 contains 17 residues. J gave up 0 bases and V 5 bases, and 6 bases lay outside the gene matches. The V gene's germline CDR1 is MDHEN and CDR2 SYDVKM. The CDR3 loop reads CASSETGDGSYNSPLHF. The CDR3, as DNA: TGTGCCAGCAGTGAGACAGGGGATGGCTCCTATAATTCACCCCTCCACTTT.

This clone was found a few times. The chain uses TRBV4-2 and TRBJ2-7, with TRBD1 identical over 9 bases. V gave up 0 bases and J gave up 3 bases; unmatched junction bases: 12. The CDR3 consists of 18 residues. In germline, CDR1 is LGHNA, CDR2 YNFKEQ. CDR3 region: CASSQDVPGQGIFYEQYF. The CDR3 nucleotides read TGTGCCAGCAGCCAAGATGTACCGGGACAGGGAATCTTCTACGAGCAGTACTTC.

This chain uses TRBV12-3 or TRBV12-4 with TRBJ2-7; D is unclear. The CDR3 covers 12 residues. Trimming left V 6 bases short and J 4 bases short, with 10 bases between. CDR3 protein: CASSPPGYEQYF. CDR3 sequence (DNA): TGTGCCAGCAGCCCTCCCGGGTACGAGCAGTACTTC.

The chain combines TRBV7-3 with TRBJ2-3; TRBD2 matches 10 bases. This CDR3 region has 16 residues. With V trimmed by 4 bases and J by 5 bases, 9 bases remained unmatched. The germline V gene encodes CDR1 SGHTA and CDR2 FQGTGA. CDR3 in amino acids: CASSSPAGGPQDTQYF. CDR3 coding DNA: TGTGCCAGCAGCTCCCCAGCGGGGGGGCCCCAAGATACGCAGTATTTT.

The chain couples TRBV10-3 to TRBJ1-5; D possibly corresponds to TRBD1 (6 bases). The V gene's germline CDR1 is ENHRY and CDR2 SYGVKD. The V end lost 8 bases, the J end lost 2 bases, and 22 bases lay between the germline ends. The CDR3 contains 17 residues. The CDR3 region is CAISKNVGADGNQPQHF. The CDR3, as DNA: TGTGCCATCTCAAAAAACGTGGGGGCTGATGGCAATCAGCCCCAGCATTTT.

The J gene is TRBJ1-1, the V gene TRBV19; D unresolved. This CDR3 is 14 amino acids long. Trimming removed 4 bases from V and 2 bases from J, with 11 bases in between. Per germline, CDR1 LNHDA and CDR2 SQIVND (reference sequence). CDR3 coding DNA: TGTGCCAGTAGTAACCGGGGTTTAAACACTGAAGCTTTCTTT. Its protein is CASSNRGLNTEAFF. Using reference TRBV19 and TRBJ1-1 for the parts outside the CDR3, the full variable domain is DGGITQSPKYLFRKEGQNVTLSCEQNLNHDAMYWYRQDPGQGLRLIYYSQIVNDFQKGDIAEGYSVSREKKESFPLTVTSAQKNPTAFYLCASSNRGLNTEAFFGQGTRLTVV.

This clone was seen a single time. The gene calls are TRBV5-6 and TRBJ2-6, with 10 bases lining up with TRBD2. The germline V gene has CDR1 SGHDT and CDR2 YYEEEE. CDR3 length: 19 residues. Unmatched junction bases numbered 7, after V lost 0 bases and J lost 1 base. The CDR3 sequence: CASSLGLAGHISGANVLTF. The DNA for the CDR3 is TGTGCCAGCAGCTTGGGACTAGCGGGCCATATTTCTGGGGCCAACGTCCTGACTTTC. Full variable domain (missing parts from reference TRBV5-6 and TRBJ2-6): DAGVTQSPTHLIKTRGQQVTLRCSPKSGHDTVSWYQQALGQGPQFIFQYYEEEERQRGNFPDRFSGHQFPNYSSELNVNALLLGDSALYLCASSLGLAGHISGANVLTFGAGSRLTVL.

The genes are TRBV12-3 or TRBV12-4 and TRBJ1-1, with D maybe TRBD1 (5 bases). The CDR3 runs to 13 residues. Trimming removed 1 base from V and 7 bases from J, with 10 bases in between. CDR3 bases: TGTGCCAGCAGTTTAGGGGGGGGAGTTGAAGCTTTCTTT. Amino acids: CASSLGGGVEAFF.